This T cell receptor beta chain is from a study of blood T cell repertoires in COVID-19. Study-wide background: The analysed material was cDNA or gDNA that came from T cells, B-cell-depleted T cells, or PBMCs.

In its sample, this clone was seen a few times. Germline assignment: CDR1 MDHEN and CDR2 SYDVKM. V lost 3 bases and J lost 2, with 8 bases in between. There are 13 residues in the CDR3. TCRdb keeps only in-frame clones here, not all; method: immunoSEQ multiplex PCR. In the table there are approximately 450,000 clones, roughly 87% of which are singletons. Sequenced material: PBMCs or T cells enriched from blood (not recorded which). The TCR sequence derives from a woman between 18 and 29 years old with acute COVID-19. The rearrangement links TRBV28 to TRBJ2-7, with D possibly being TRBD2 (6 bases). The CDR3 spells CASSLEGAYEQYF. CDR3 DNA: TGTGCCAGCAGTTTGGAGGGTGCCTACGAGCAGTACTTC.